This TCR beta chain was recovered during a study of control samples from healthy donors and cancer patients. CDR3 length: 12 residues. Trimming removed 6 bases from V and 6 bases from J, with 6 bases in between. Germline CDR1 LNHDA, CDR2 SQIVND (reference sequence). Clones were sequenced by immunoSEQ multiplex PCR, and TCRdb holds only the in-frame ones, with some missing. The profile shows about 160,000 clones, 80% to 90% of them singletons. Source material: blood. The V call is TRBV19, the J call TRBJ1-6; D gene uncertain. The receptor comes from a young man in good health. The CDR3 reads CASRETNSPLHF. The CDR3 nucleotides read TGTGCCAGTAGGGAGACTAATTCACCCCTCCACTTT.